What follows describes a single TCR beta chain. Its cognate antigen is unknown. Some clones are missing from TCRdb's copy, which holds only in-frame ones; the method was immunoSEQ multiplex PCR. The data show 110,000 to 150,000 clones, approximately 94% seen once. The source of the sample is a study of cytomegalovirus exposure and HLA in healthy donors. General study results and limits: It was reported that the classifier diagnosed cytomegalovirus status with high specificity and sensitivity in both the original and validation cohorts. Cytomegalovirus association was listed for approximately 150 TCR beta chains. In a later analysis, first-cohort TCR clusters were found to tend to co-occur in the 120 or so validation repertoires.

The CDR3 is made up of 18 amino acids. The germline V gene has CDR1 MDHEN and CDR2 SYDVKM. V was pared by 3 bases and J by 4 bases, with 22 bases between. The chain employs TRBV28 and TRBJ2-1; perhaps TRBD2 as D (6 bases). The receptor was isolated from a man between 18 and 29 years old in good health and CMV-seropositive. Sequencing was carried out using PBMCs. CDR3 sequence reads: CASSFRYGGLEWYNEQFF. The DNA of the CDR3 is TGTGCCAGCAGTTTTCGTTATGGGGGGTTGGAGTGGTACAATGAGCAGTTCTTC.